This TCR beta chain was profiled in a study of blood T cell repertoires in COVID-19. Study context: From the United States, Italy and Spain came samples of acute and convalescent COVID-19. PBMCs, B-cell-depleted T cells, or T cells provided the cDNA or gDNA that made up the material.

Sequenced by immunoSEQ multiplex PCR; TCRdb stores in-frame clones only, minus some. The sample records about 120,000 clones, approximately 74% being singletons. Trimming cost V 11 bases and J 7 bases, with 21 bases left between them. Germline loops: CDR1 LNHDA, CDR2 SQIVND (reference sequence). The CDR3 is 13 amino acids. V usage is TRBV19 and J usage is TRBJ2-7, with a possible D match to TRBD1 (5 bases). This receptor was obtained from a man in his 60s with acute or convalescent COVID-19. The sample taken for sequencing was peripheral blood. The CDR3 coding sequence is TGTGCCGTTGCCCAGGGCCCAGCGTGGGAGCAGTACTTC. It encodes CAVAQGPAWEQYF. Full variable domain (missing parts from reference TRBV19 and TRBJ2-7): DGGITQSPKYLFRKEGQNVTLSCEQNLNHDAMYWYRQDPGQGLRLIYYSQIVNDFQKGDIAEGYSVSREKKESFPLTVTSAQKNPTAFYLCAVAQGPAWEQYFGPGTRLTVT.